This T cell receptor (beta chain) emerged from a study of memory CD4+ T cells and cytomegalovirus serostatus. Sequenced by immunoSEQ multiplex PCR; TCRdb stores in-frame clones only, minus some. Among 30,000 to 45,000 clones listed, about 80% were seen once. Single viable CD3+CD4+CD8-CD45RO+ cells were sorted as the memory CD4+ T cells. The CDR3 runs to 15 residues. Germline CDR1 is SGDLS and CDR2 is YYNGEE. V gave up 2 bases and J gave up 7 bases, with 16 bases separating them. The V call is TRBV9, the J call TRBJ2-1; D is ambiguous. Sequenced sample: memory CD4+ T cells from blood. The sequence was collected from an adult in good health and CMV-seropositive. The CDR3, as DNA: TGTGCCAGCAGCGTGACCGGCATATCACTTAATGAGCAGTTCTTC. It translates to CASSVTGISLNEQFF. Drawing the rest from reference TRBV9 and TRBJ2-1, the complete variable domain is DSGVTQTPKHLITATGQRVTLRCSPRSGDLSVYWYQQSLDQGLQFLIQYYNGEERAKGNILERFSAQQFPDLHSELNLSSLELGDSALYFCASSVTGISLNEQFFGPGTRLTVL.